The 17 T cell receptor beta chains below were found in one sample sequenced in a study of response to subunit inactivated influenza vaccine. TCRdb fed the RT-PCR reads into MiXCR, producing one record per CDR3 protein. The sample has hundreds of thousands of distinct CDR3 sequences; 25% are singletons. The sequencing here drew on CD4+ T cells sorted from PBMCs, taken 4 to 6 days after vaccination. These receptors came from a man aged 45 to 65 who received an inactivated influenza vaccine.

Remarks on this clonotype: At one end, the junction sequence differs from germline, possibly due to a read error. V and J are TRBV20-1 and TRBJ2-1; 9 nucleotides line up with TRBD2. This CDR3 has 17 residues. Germline lookup yields CDR1 DFQATT and CDR2 SNEGSKA (reference sequence). CDR3 in amino acids: CCAPPSGGLRSYNEQFF. The DNA for the CDR3 is TGCTGTGCTCCGCCGAGCGGGGGGCTTCGCTCCTACAATGAGCAGTTCTTC.

This clonotype was detected only a few times. The rearrangement links TRBV20-1 to TRBJ2-5; 9 bases agree with TRBD2. The J segment lost 3 bases and the V segment lost 3 bases, leaving 2 bases of the junction unmatched. The CDR3 runs 13 residues. Germline V CDR1 and CDR2: DFQATT, SNEGSKA (reference sequence). The CDR3 region is CSARRGGEETQYF. As DNA, the CDR3 is TGCAGTGCTAGGCGGGGGGGGGAAGAGACCCAGTACTTC.

This clonotype was counted between two and nine times. This chain connects TRBV18 to TRBJ2-4; D perhaps matches TRBD2 (6 bases). Germline values: CDR1 KGHSH, CDR2 LQKENI. V dropped 4 bases and J dropped 15 bases, with 16 bases sitting between them. This CDR3 has 12 residues. CDR3 DNA sequence: TGTGCCAGCTCACGTGATCGGGCGGGATGGTACTTC. Translation gives CASSRDRAGWYF.

V gene TRBV20-1 combines with J gene TRBJ2-1; the match to TRBD2 covers 7 bases. CDR3 size: 15 residues. With 1 base clipped from V and 3 bases from J, the junction kept 6 bases outside the gene matches. Per the germline V gene, CDR1 is DFQATT and CDR2 is SNEGSKA (reference sequence). The CDR3 reads CSARVASGDYNEQFF. DNA for the CDR3: TGCAGTGCTAGAGTCGCTAGCGGAGACTACAATGAGCAGTTCTTC.

The chain combines TRBV18 with TRBJ2-5, with D possibly matching TRBD2 (6 bases). Trimming cost V 5 bases and J 3 bases, with 10 bases left between them. Per germline, CDR1 KGHSH and CDR2 LQKENI. The CDR3 consists of 13 residues. The CDR3 DNA follows: TGTGCCAGCTCAAAGGGACTGGAAGAGACCCAGTACTTC. It specifies CASSKGLEETQYF.

The chain carries TRBV11-2 and TRBJ2-7; TRBD2 matches 8 bases. The length of the CDR3 is 14 residues. The V gene end was trimmed by 5 bases and the J gene end by 0 bases; junction bases not matched to a gene: 3. From germline, CDR1 is SGHAT and CDR2 FQNNGV. The CDR3 DNA is TGTGCCAGCAGCCGCGGGGGGATCTCCTACGAGCAGTACTTC. Translating it yields CASSRGGISYEQYF.

Only a few counts were recorded for this clonotype. CDR3 in DNA: TGCAGTGCTAGAGGCGTCAGTCGCACAGATACGCAGTATTTT. Its translation is CSARGVSRTDTQYF. V gene TRBV20-1 combines with J gene TRBJ2-3; D gene ambiguous. Trimming took off 1 base at V and 1 base at J, with 9 bases between the two ends. This CDR3 comprises 14 residues. Germline V gives CDR1 DFQATT, CDR2 SNEGSKA (reference sequence).

There are a few counts of this clonotype. The chain is built from TRBV29-1 and TRBJ2-1; 9 bases map to TRBD2. Germline V gene lookup returns CDR1 SQVTM and CDR2 ANQGSEA. V dropped 7 bases and J dropped 0; count of bases not matched to a gene: 7. The CDR3 has 15 residues. CDR3: CSARYSGSSYNEQFF. CDR3 in DNA: TGCAGCGCCCGTTATAGCGGGAGCTCCTACAATGAGCAGTTCTTC.

This clonotype was seen once. The J gene is TRBJ2-3, the V gene TRBV27; 9 bases fit TRBD2. CDR3 length: 18 amino acids. Trimming cost V 2 bases and J 6 bases; bases outside gene matches: 15. CDR1 MNHEY and CDR2 SMNVEV come from the germline V gene (reference sequence). CDR3: CASSLLAGGRQRRDTQYF. The CDR3 DNA reads as TGTGCCAGCAGTTTACTGGCGGGAGGGCGCCAGCGACGGGATACGCAGTATTTT.

This clonotype has more than one count but fewer than ten. The V gene is TRBV4-1, the J gene TRBJ1-4; 11 nucleotides align to TRBD1. Losses at the gene ends were 4 bases for V and 7 bases for J; bases not matched to a gene: 2. CDR3 size: 14 residues. Germline V gene sequence: CDR1 MGHRA, CDR2 YSYEKL. The CDR3 sequence: CASSPGQGAEKLFF. The CDR3, as DNA: TGCGCCAGCAGCCCAGGACAGGGGGCTGAAAAACTGTTTTTT.

This clonotype was counted a few times. The chain carries TRBV5-6 and TRBJ1-1; no definite D call. Germline-derived CDR1 and CDR2 are SGHDT and YYEEEE. The CDR3 covers 11 residues. Trimming left V 2 bases short and J 6 bases short, with 5 bases between. The CDR3 bases are TGTGCCAGCAGCTTCGGCCCTGAAGCTTTCTTT. Translating it yields CASSFGPEAFF.

The sample holds a few counts of this clonotype. The J gene is TRBJ2-7, the V gene TRBV6-5; 9 bases align to TRBD2. The trim removed 0 bases at V and 5 bases at J, leaving 8 bases unmatched. The germline V gene has CDR1 MNHEY and CDR2 SVGAGI. This CDR3 has 16 residues. CDR3 sequence (DNA): TGTGCCAGCAGTTACTCGGTTCTAGCGGGATCCCACGAGCAGTACTTC. The encoded protein is CASSYSVLAGSHEQYF.

The rearrangement uses TRBV4-1 and TRBJ2-3; 8 bases are a match to TRBD1. Germline V lookup: CDR1 MGHRA, CDR2 YSYEKL. The CDR3 extends over 17 amino acids. V lost 0 bases and J lost 5; bases outside the gene matches: 10. The CDR3 DNA reads TGCGCCAGCAGCCAAGACCCCCCAGGGGGCGCGAGAGATACGCAGTATTTT. It is translated as CASSQDPPGGARDTQYF.

The V and J genes are TRBV4-3 and TRBJ1-3; D gene unclear. CDR1 LGHNA and CDR2 YSLEER come from the germline V gene. The CDR3 consists of 13 residues. V was clipped by 0 bases and J by 2 bases, with 2 bases between them. CDR3 amino acids: CASSQDPGNTIYF. Written as DNA, the CDR3 is TGCGCCAGCAGCCAAGATCCTGGAAACACCATATATTTT.

This clonotype was detected only a few times. The chain couples TRBV10-3 to TRBJ2-7; tentatively, D is TRBD2 (5 bases). Deletions cut 4 bases from V and 2 bases from J, with 15 bases between. The CDR3 length is 15 residues. CDR1 is ENHRY and CDR2 is SYGVKD in the germline V gene. CDR3 region: CAISGGLTHTYEQYF. In nucleotides, the CDR3 is TGTGCCATCAGTGGAGGACTGACACACACCTACGAGCAGTACTTC.

This clonotype showed up just a few times. This chain links TRBV7-9 with TRBJ2-6, with D possibly matching TRBD1 (7 bases). The germline V gene encodes CDR1 SEHNR and CDR2 FQNEAQ (reference sequence). V was cut by 4 bases and J by 4 bases, with 17 bases left in between. CDR3 size: 17 residues. CDR3 residues: CASSSSGGLWGANVLTF. DNA of the CDR3: TGTGCCAGCAGCTCCTCAGGGGGGCTGTGGGGGGCCAACGTCCTGACTTTC.

This chain's CDR3 is CSAQLVSINEQFF. The CDR3 DNA follows: TGCAGTGCTCAACTCGTAAGCATCAATGAGCAGTTCTTC. The chain recombines TRBV20-1 with TRBJ2-1, with D unclear. V lost 5 bases to trimming and J lost 6 bases, with 14 bases between them. In germline, CDR1 is DFQATT, CDR2 SNEGSKA (reference sequence). This CDR3 has 13 amino acids.